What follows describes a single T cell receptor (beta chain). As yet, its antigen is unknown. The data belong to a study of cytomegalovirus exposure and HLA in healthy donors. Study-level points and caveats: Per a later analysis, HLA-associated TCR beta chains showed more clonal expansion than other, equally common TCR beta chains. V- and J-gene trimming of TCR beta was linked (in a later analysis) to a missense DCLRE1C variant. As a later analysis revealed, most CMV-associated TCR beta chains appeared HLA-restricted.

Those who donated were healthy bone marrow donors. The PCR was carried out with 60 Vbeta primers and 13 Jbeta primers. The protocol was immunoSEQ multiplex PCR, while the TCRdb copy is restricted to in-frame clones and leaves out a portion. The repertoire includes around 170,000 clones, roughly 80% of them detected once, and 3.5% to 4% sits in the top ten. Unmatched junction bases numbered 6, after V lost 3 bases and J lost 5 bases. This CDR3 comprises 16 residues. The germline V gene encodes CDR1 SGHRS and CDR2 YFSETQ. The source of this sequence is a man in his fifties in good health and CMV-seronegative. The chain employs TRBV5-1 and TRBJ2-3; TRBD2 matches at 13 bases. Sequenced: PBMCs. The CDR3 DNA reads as TGCGCCAGCAGCTCAGGGACTAGCGGGATTTTAGATACGCAGTATTTT. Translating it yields CASSSGTSGILDTQYF.